One T cell receptor beta chain is described in this entry. Its cognate antigen is unknown. This entry comes from a study of tumor-infiltrating lymphocytes in localized non-small cell lung cancer. Study in general: From each patient, both tumor and uninvolved lung, non-adjacent to tumor, were sampled. Study results and limitations: TCRbeta sequencing showed higher T cell infiltration in tumors than uninvolved lung. TCR sequencing covered a subset of patients with enough tissue.

The CDR3 is 14 amino acids. Germline CDR1 and CDR2: SGHRS and YFSETQ. V lost 0 bases to trimming and J lost 6 bases, with 9 bases between them. Sequencing was performed with immunoSEQ multiplex PCR; in TCRdb, only in-frame clones are kept and a portion is missing. The sample contains 21,000 or so clones, approximately 80% of which appear only once. The receptor comes from a human donor with non-small cell lung cancer. Sequencing was performed on lung tumor tissue. This rearrangement joins TRBV5-1 to TRBJ2-2; D is unclear. CDR3 nucleotide sequence: TGCGCCAGCAGCTTGGGTCTCTCCCCCGGGGAGCTGTTTTTT. This sequence encodes CASSLGLSPGELFF.